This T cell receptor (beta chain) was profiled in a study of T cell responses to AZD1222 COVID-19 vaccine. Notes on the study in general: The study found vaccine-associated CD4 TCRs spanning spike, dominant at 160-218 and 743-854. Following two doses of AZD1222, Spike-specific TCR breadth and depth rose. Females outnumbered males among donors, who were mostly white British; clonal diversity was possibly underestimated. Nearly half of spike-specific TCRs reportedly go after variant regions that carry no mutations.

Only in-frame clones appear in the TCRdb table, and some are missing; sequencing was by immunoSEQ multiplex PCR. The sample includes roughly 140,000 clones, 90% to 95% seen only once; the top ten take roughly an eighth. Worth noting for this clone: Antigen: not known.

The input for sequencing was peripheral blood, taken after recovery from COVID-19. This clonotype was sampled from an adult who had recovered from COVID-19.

The CDR3 spells CATSRPGQSSSNQPQHF. CDR3 DNA sequence: TGTGCCACCAGCAGACCGGGACAGTCATCTAGCAATCAGCCCCAGCATTTT. The chain joins TRBV15 to TRBJ1-5, with 7 bases aligning to TRBD1. V dropped 2 bases and J dropped 0; count of bases not matched to a gene: 7. Germline lookup yields CDR1 LNHNV and CDR2 YYDKDF (reference sequence). The CDR3 spans 17 residues.